This T cell receptor beta chain originates from a study of CD8+ T cells in alopecia areata. The overall study: A regimen of oral tofacitinib, 5 to 10 mg twice daily, was given to treated patients.

The germline gives CDR1 SGHDT, CDR2 YYEEEE. The CDR3 runs 16 residues. V shed 4 bases and J shed 4 bases, with 18 bases lying between them. cDNA reverse transcribed from extracted RNA served as the sequencing template. Sequenced by immunoSEQ multiplex PCR; TCRdb stores in-frame clones only, minus some. Seen here are some 180,000 clones, around 63% observed once, and the top ten hold 1.5% to 2%. This clone was counted between two and nine times. Alopecia areata patients provided lesional scalp punch biopsies and peripheral blood, both collected for the study. Investigators sorted PBMCs to obtain both CD4+ and CD8+ T cells.

The TCR originated in a human donor with alopecia areata. The sequencing used CD4+ T cells sorted from blood, collected at week 0. This chain uses TRBV5-6 with TRBJ1-3; D uncertain. This CDR3 is CASSLRTKRRGNTIYF. Written as DNA, the CDR3 is TGTGCCAGCAGCCTTAGGACGAAGAGAAGGGGAAACACCATATATTTT.